Each of the 26 T cell receptor beta chains below was sequenced from the same sample in a study of chemoradiotherapy in HPV16-positive cancers. Data came from immunoSEQ multiplex PCR; TCRdb stores just in-frame clones and leaves some out. The profile shows roughly 6,900 clones, under 85% of them singletons. Sample collection was performed from a patient who underwent chemoradiotherapy. The receptors originated from a human donor with HPV-associated anogenital cancer.

The V gene is TRBV18, the J gene TRBJ2-2; D gene uncertain. With 4 bases removed from V and 0 bases from J, the gap between germline ends came to 12 bases. The CDR3 length is 16 residues. The germline gives CDR1 KGHSH, CDR2 LQKENI. CDR3 sequence reads: CASSLERHPNTGELFF. As DNA, the CDR3 is TGTGCCAGCTCACTAGAAAGACACCCGAACACCGGGGAGCTGTTTTTT.

The CDR3 nucleotides read TGTGCCAGTAATCCAGGGCGCACTTATGGCTACACCTTC. It specifies CASNPGRTYGYTF. V gene TRBV19 combines with J gene TRBJ1-2; D is perhaps TRBD1 (5 bases). The V gene lost 7 bases and the J gene lost 5 bases, with 14 bases spanning the gap. This CDR3 has 13 residues. The germline V gene encodes CDR1 LNHDA and CDR2 SQIVND (reference sequence).

This chain links TRBV5-1 with TRBJ2-5, with 9 bases aligning to TRBD2. The CDR3 sequence is 15 residues long. Trimming took 4 bases from V and 4 from J; bases not matched to a gene: 8. The germline CDR1 and CDR2 sequences are SGHRS and YFSETQ. The CDR3 spells CASSASGERGETQYF. CDR3 DNA sequence: TGCGCCAGCAGCGCTAGCGGGGAGCGTGGAGAGACCCAGTACTTC.

This sequence joins TRBV29-1 and TRBJ2-5; tentative D call: TRBD2 (5 bases). Germline values: CDR1 SQVTM, CDR2 ANQGSEA. The CDR3 runs 14 residues. V lost 4 bases and J lost 5, with 17 bases in between. The CDR3, as DNA: TGCAGCGTTGGAACATTCGGATCGGGGGAGACCCAGTACTTC. Protein: CSVGTFGSGETQYF. Together with reference TRBV29-1 and TRBJ2-5, the CDR3 gives the full variable domain: SAVISQKPSRDICQRGTSLTIQCQVDSQVTMMFWYRQQPGQSLTLIATANQGSEATYESGFVIDKFPISRPNLTFSTLTVSNMSPEDSSIYLCSVGTFGSGETQYFGPGTRLLVL.

The V and J genes are TRBV18 and TRBJ1-1; TRBD1 matches at 8 bases. J was trimmed by 2 bases and V by 1 base; bases with no gene match: 3. The CDR3 runs to 15 residues. Germline V gives CDR1 KGHSH, CDR2 LQKENI. The CDR3 DNA follows: TGTGCCAGCTCACCACGGACAGGGACTAACACTGAAGCTTTCTTT. This encodes CASSPRTGTNTEAFF.

On this clone: One end of the junction fails to match germline, which may point to a read error. The chain couples TRBV7-7 to TRBJ2-1, with D possibly being TRBD1 or TRBD2 (6 bases each). This CDR3 contains 16 residues. CDR1 is SSHAT and CDR2 is FNYEAQ in the germline V gene (reference sequence). CDR3 nucleotide sequence: TGTGCTAGCAGCTTAGTGTTAGGGGGGACCTACAATGAGCAGTTCTTC. It is translated as CASSLVLGGTYNEQFF.

This chain joins TRBV5-1 and TRBJ2-5, with a possible D match to TRBD2 (5 bases). CDR1 and CDR2 (germline): SGHRS, YFSETQ. This CDR3 comprises 14 residues. V lost 0 bases, J lost 5 bases, and 11 bases lay in between. The chain's CDR3 is CASSLGISGETQYF. The CDR3 coding sequence is TGCGCCAGCAGCTTGGGTATTTCGGGGGAGACCCAGTACTTC.

The J gene is TRBJ1-6, the V gene TRBV15; TRBD1 might be the D (5 bases). The germline CDR1 and CDR2 sequences are LNHNV and YYDKDF (reference sequence). The CDR3 is made up of 12 amino acids. V was clipped by 3 bases and J by 14 bases, with 11 bases between them. The CDR3 protein is CATSREGKTLHF. The CDR3 nucleotides read TGTGCCACCAGCAGGGAGGGGAAGACCCTCCACTTT.

This rearrangement joins TRBV7-2 to TRBJ1-1; D ambiguous. CDR3 size: 13 residues. The ends were cut back, 1 base at V and 11 bases at J, with 14 bases in the middle. Germline V gene data show CDR1 as SGHTA and CDR2 as FQGNSA. In nucleotides, the CDR3 is TGTGCCAGCAGCTTAGGGGTCAGGTCTCAGGCTTTCTTT. It is translated as CASSLGVRSQAFF.

This clone has only a few counts. This chain connects TRBV5-4 to TRBJ1-2; a weak D match, TRBD1 (5 bases). CDR1 is SGHNT and CDR2 is YYREEE in the germline V gene (reference sequence). Trimming cost V 0 bases and J 7 bases, with 13 bases left between them. CDR3 length equals 14 residues. CDR3 coding DNA: TGTGCCAGCAGCTTGGTGTCGATTAGGGGTGGCTACACCTTC. Translating gives CASSLVSIRGGYTF.

In its sample, this clone was seen a few times. The gene calls are TRBV10-1 and TRBJ2-7, with 7 bases matching TRBD1. Trimming at V came to 3 bases and at J to 7 bases, leaving 9 bases not matched to a gene. The V gene's germline CDR1 is WNHNN and CDR2 SYGVQD (reference sequence). The CDR3 is 14 amino acids. CDR3 loop: CASSEGTASGEQYF. The CDR3 DNA is TGCGCCAGCAGTGAAGGGACAGCTTCTGGAGAGCAGTACTTC.

The chain has TRBV6-5 and TRBJ1-2; D might be TRBD1 (5 bases). Trimming pared 0 bases from V and 8 bases from J, leaving 16 bases between. Germline V CDR1 and CDR2: MNHEY, SVGAGI. The CDR3 runs to 15 residues. The CDR3 sequence: CASSYSGTDPSGYTF. CDR3 DNA: TGTGCCAGCAGTTACTCTGGGACGGACCCTTCGGGCTACACCTTC.

V gene TRBV5-1 combines with J gene TRBJ2-1; 7 nucleotides line up with TRBD1. CDR3 length: 14 amino acids. Germline assignment: CDR1 SGHRS and CDR2 YFSETQ. The V segment lost 4 bases and the J segment 4 bases; nucleotides outside the gene matches: 5. The CDR3 nucleotides are TGCGCCAGCAGCATCGGGACAGAGTACAATGAGCAGTTCTTC. Protein product: CASSIGTEYNEQFF.

Only a few counts were recorded for this clone. Here the CDR3 reads CASRPPRGFDTQYF. The CDR3 DNA follows: TGTGCCAGCAGGCCCCCGCGGGGATTCGATACGCAGTATTTT. This sequence joins TRBV7-2 and TRBJ2-3, with D perhaps TRBD2 (6 bases). The CDR3 has 14 residues. The germline gives CDR1 SGHTA, CDR2 FQGNSA. Trimming cost V 6 bases and J 6 bases, with 16 bases left between them.

This rearrangement joins TRBV10-3 to TRBJ1-1, with 9 bases aligning to TRBD1. V trimming: 10 bases; J trimming: 3 bases; junction bases outside the gene matches: 6. The CDR3 length is 13 residues. Germline V gene data show CDR1 as ENHRY and CDR2 as SYGVKD. The CDR3 DNA reads as TGTGCCACTCTGCGGACAGGGGACACTGAAGCTTTCTTT. Translated, it gives CATLRTGDTEAFF.

This clone is a singleton in its sample. The V and J genes are TRBV5-6 and TRBJ2-5; 9 nucleotides agree with TRBD2. The CDR3 has 14 amino acids. Germline-derived CDR1 and CDR2 are SGHDT and YYEEEE. Losses at the gene ends were 1 base for V and 5 bases for J; bases not matched to a gene: 3. The CDR3 DNA reads as TGTGCCAGCAGCTTGACCGCGGGGGGGGAGACCCAGTACTTC. Encoded protein: CASSLTAGGETQYF.

V is TRBV30 and J is TRBJ1-1; 7 bases fit TRBD1. Per the germline V gene, CDR1 is GTSNPN and CDR2 is SVGIG (reference sequence). The trim removed 2 bases at V and 2 bases at J, leaving 5 bases unmatched. The CDR3 is 14 residues long. The DNA for the CDR3 is TGTGCCTGGAGTACCGGGACAGTCAACACTGAAGCTTTCTTT. This encodes CAWSTGTVNTEAFF.

V gene TRBV5-1 combines with J gene TRBJ2-2; D call uncertain. The germline V and J ends were trimmed by 4 bases and 7 bases, with 8 bases remaining between them. Germline CDR1 SGHRS, CDR2 YFSETQ. The CDR3 is 12 residues long. In DNA form, the CDR3 reads TGCGCCAGCAGCGCCTATAGCGGGGAGCTGTTTTTT. Amino acids: CASSAYSGELFF.

This chain uses TRBV7-9 with TRBJ2-2; 8 bases align to TRBD2. V shed 6 bases and J 3 bases; nucleotides not matched to a gene: 6. This CDR3 has 15 amino acids. CDR1 is SEHNR, CDR2 FQNEAQ, per germline (reference sequence). The CDR3 spells CASRVSGGDTGELFF. DNA for the CDR3: TGTGCCAGCAGAGTATCCGGGGGGGACACCGGGGAGCTGTTTTTT. The variable domain in full, completed from reference TRBV7-9 and TRBJ2-2, reads DTGVSQNPRHKITKRGQNVTFRCDPISEHNRLYWYRQTLGQGPEFLTYFQNEAQLEKSRLLSDRFSAERPKGSFSTLEIQRTEQGDSAMYLCASRVSGGDTGELFFGEGSRLTVL.

The chain carries TRBV2 and TRBJ2-3; D gene ambiguous. Trimming removed 8 bases at V and 4 bases at J, with 13 bases between. Germline V gene sequence: CDR1 SNHLY, CDR2 FYNNEI. This CDR3 is built from 13 residues. CDR3 amino acids: CASRIWSSDTQYF. As DNA, the CDR3 is TGTGCCAGCCGGATCTGGAGTTCAGATACGCAGTATTTT.

The chain uses TRBV10-3 and TRBJ1-1, with D hard to call. CDR1 ENHRY and CDR2 SYGVKD come from the germline V gene. This CDR3 contains 14 residues. V was pared by 3 bases and J by 1 base, with 9 bases between. CDR3 in amino acids: CAISDFQENTEAFF. The CDR3 region has the DNA TGTGCCATCAGTGATTTCCAGGAGAACACTGAAGCTTTCTTT.

This clone occurred a few times. The chain combines TRBV7-6 with TRBJ2-1, with TRBD2 identical over 9 bases. CDR1 SGHVS and CDR2 FNYEAQ come from the germline V gene. With V trimmed by 1 base and J by 8 bases, 3 bases remained unmatched. This CDR3 region has 14 residues. The CDR3 nucleotides are TGTGCCAGCAGCTTAGACCTAGCGGGATATGAGCAGTTCTTC. Translation: CASSLDLAGYEQFF.

The CDR3 reads CASSLVPNANTGELFF. CDR3 bases: TGTGCCAGCAGCTTGGTACCCAACGCGAACACCGGGGAGCTGTTTTTT. The chain uses TRBV7-3 and TRBJ2-2; unclear D gene. The V end was cut by 3 bases, the J end by 0 bases, with 11 bases between. Looked up from germline, CDR1 is SGHTA and CDR2 is FQGTGA. CDR3 length: 16 amino acids.

The chain combines TRBV18 with TRBJ1-4; weak D call: TRBD1 (6 bases). The CDR3 runs 16 residues. The V end lost 0 bases, the J end lost 7 bases, and 15 bases lay between the germline ends. From germline, CDR1 is KGHSH and CDR2 LQKENI. Here the CDR3 DNA reads TGTGCCAGCTCACCACCGTCTTGGGGGGCCGGTGAAAAACTGTTTTTT. It specifies CASSPPSWGAGEKLFF.

V is TRBV27 and J is TRBJ2-3; the match to TRBD2 covers 11 bases. V shed 3 bases and J 5 bases; nucleotides not matched to a gene: 1. The CDR3 is 14 amino acids. Germline CDR1 MNHEY, CDR2 SMNVEV (reference sequence). The CDR3 region is CASSFSGGGDTQYF. Here the CDR3 DNA reads TGTGCCAGCAGTTTTAGCGGGGGGGGAGATACGCAGTATTTT.

This clone was detected once. The chain combines TRBV2 with TRBJ1-2; D call uncertain. CDR1 is SNHLY and CDR2 is FYNNEI in the germline V gene. Deletions cut 7 bases from V and 5 bases from J, with 11 bases between. This CDR3 is built from 12 residues. CDR3 coding DNA: TGTGCCAGCACGGCCACCGATTATGGCTACACCTTC. The encoded protein is CASTATDYGYTF.